The 24 T cell receptor beta chains given below trace back to one sample, sequenced in a study of T-cell reconstitution after alpha-beta-depleted transplantation in children. Molecular barcoding with unique molecular identifiers was used for the TCRbeta library. TCRdb passed the PCR reads through MiXCR, listing each CDR3 protein once. Here the sample spans some 130,000 distinct CDR3 sequences, around 9.8% being singletons. The sequencing here drew on PBMCs, mostly from graft donor cells, taken 180 days after TCRalphabeta/CD19-depleted stem cell transplant. The receptors were gathered from a girl in the first two years of life who had a stem cell transplant for combined immunodeficiency, so the T cells may come from the graft donor.

The chain links TRBV20-1 to TRBJ2-5; 8 bases agree with TRBD2. Trimming cost V 5 bases and J 4 bases; bases outside gene matches: 12. The CDR3 loop spans 15 amino acids. Looked up from germline, CDR1 is DFQATT and CDR2 is SNEGSKA (reference sequence). The CDR3, as DNA: TGCAGTGCTCCACACCGCGGGAGGCCGAGAGAGACCCAGTACTTC. Its protein is CSAPHRGRPRETQYF.

The table lists this clonotype with a few counts. The genes are TRBV12-3 or TRBV12-4 and TRBJ2-6; D call uncertain. The length of the CDR3 is 14 residues. V was shortened by 5 bases and J by 4 bases, with 9 bases between the two germline ends. CDR3 DNA sequence: TGTGCCAGCAGTGACCTACGCGGGGCCAACGTCCTGACTTTC. It encodes CASSDLRGANVLTF.

Here the CDR3 DNA reads TGTGCCACCGCCCCCGGTAGGGTTAGCAATCAGCCCCAGCATTTT. Translation gives CATAPGRVSNQPQHF. The chain links TRBV10-3 to TRBJ1-5; D not certain. The CDR3 spans 15 residues. The V end lost 10 bases, the J end lost 0 bases, and 16 bases lay between the germline ends. Germline V lookup: CDR1 ENHRY, CDR2 SYGVKD.

This chain joins TRBV7-2 and TRBJ2-7, with 8 positions matching TRBD1. J gave up 1 base and V 3 bases, and 8 bases lay outside the gene matches. There are 16 residues in the CDR3. Germline values: CDR1 SGHTA, CDR2 FQGNSA. CDR3 in DNA: TGTGCCAGCAGCTTGTTTCCGGGACAGGAATCCTACGAGCAGTACTTC. Residues: CASSLFPGQESYEQYF.

This clonotype was counted at least ten times. J is TRBJ2-6 and V is TRBV7-2; a weak D match, TRBD1 (5 bases). Trimming removed 5 bases from V and 2 bases from J, with 10 bases in between. This CDR3 has 15 residues. From germline, CDR1 is SGHTA and CDR2 FQGNSA. Written as DNA, the CDR3 is TGTGCCAGCAGCCAGGGTGATGCTGGGGCCAACGTCCTGACTTTC. Protein product: CASSQGDAGANVLTF.

This rearrangement joins TRBV7-3 to TRBJ2-7, with TRBD1 matching over 7 bases. The CDR3 spans 15 residues. From germline, CDR1 is SGHTA and CDR2 FQGTGA. The ends lost 5 bases at V and 1 base at J; junction bases unmatched: 8. CDR3 amino acids: CASSAPGQKSYEQYF. The CDR3 nucleotides are TGTGCCAGCAGCGCGCCGGGACAGAAGTCCTACGAGCAGTACTTC.

This clonotype was picked up many times. This chain uses TRBV7-2 with TRBJ2-1; D gene uncertain. V was trimmed by 2 bases and J by 3 bases, leaving 5 bases between them. Germline V gene lookup returns CDR1 SGHTA and CDR2 FQGNSA. CDR3 size: 13 residues. CDR3 amino acids: CASSLRDYNEQFF. DNA for the CDR3: TGTGCCAGCAGCTTAAGGGACTACAATGAGCAGTTCTTC.

The chain carries TRBV20-1 and TRBJ1-1; no definite D call. The V end lost 1 base, the J end lost 0 bases, and 18 bases lay between the germline ends. The CDR3 runs to 17 residues. CDR1 is DFQATT and CDR2 is SNEGSKA in the germline V gene (reference sequence). CDR3 residues: CSARVINGDLLNTEAFF. For the CDR3, the DNA is TGCAGTGCTAGAGTAATAAACGGTGATCTTTTGAACACTGAAGCTTTCTTT.

This clonotype occurred a few times. The gene calls are TRBV5-1 and TRBJ2-3, with D perhaps TRBD1 (6 bases). Germline V gene sequence: CDR1 SGHRS, CDR2 YFSETQ. The germline V and J ends were trimmed by 1 base and 4 bases, with 16 bases remaining between them. The CDR3 runs 16 residues. In nucleotides, the CDR3 is TGCGCCAGCAGCTTGACCGGGACAACCGATCCAGATACGCAGTATTTT. As protein: CASSLTGTTDPDTQYF.

This clonotype was counted a few times. V is TRBV29-1 and J is TRBJ2-7; D may match TRBD1 or TRBD2 (6 bases each). The germline V gene has CDR1 SQVTM and CDR2 ANQGSEA. V was clipped by 4 bases and J by 0 bases, with 13 bases between them. The CDR3 is 14 residues long. The CDR3 DNA is TGCAGCGTTGTAGGAGGGGACACCTCCTACGAGCAGTACTTC. Translation gives CSVVGGDTSYEQYF.

V and J are TRBV7-9 and TRBJ2-3; D ambiguous. This CDR3 is 12 amino acids long. Germline V gene lookup returns CDR1 SEHNR and CDR2 FQNEAQ (reference sequence). The V end was cut by 8 bases, the J end by 3 bases, with 9 bases between. The CDR3 DNA reads as TGTGCCAGCGGCCCTGGGACAGATACGCAGTATTTT. Its translation: CASGPGTDTQYF.

The chain links TRBV5-6 to TRBJ2-1; 12 bases fit TRBD1. The CDR3 totals 16 residues. The trim removed 4 bases at V and 6 bases at J, leaving 8 bases unmatched. Per the germline V gene, CDR1 is SGHDT and CDR2 is YYEEEE. As DNA, the CDR3 is TGTGCCAGCAGCCCGACGGGACAGGGGGCTTTCAATGAGCAGTTCTTC. Encoded protein: CASSPTGQGAFNEQFF.

This clonotype was counted only a few times. The chain couples TRBV2 to TRBJ2-1; 12 bases are shared with TRBD1. The CDR3 loop spans 15 amino acids. Germline-derived CDR1 and CDR2 are SNHLY and FYNNEI. The J segment lost 6 bases and the V segment lost 6 bases, leaving 6 bases of the junction unmatched. This chain's CDR3 is CASREGQGARNEQFF. The CDR3 bases are TGTGCCAGCAGGGAGGGACAGGGGGCGCGCAATGAGCAGTTCTTC.

The chain uses TRBV9 and TRBJ2-5; 9 bases align to TRBD2. In germline, CDR1 is SGDLS, CDR2 YYNGEE. The CDR3 contains 16 residues. V lost 0 bases to trimming and J lost 4 bases; unmatched junction nucleotides: 7. CDR3: CASSVGGTSFRETQYF. DNA for the CDR3: TGTGCCAGCAGCGTAGGGGGGACTAGCTTTAGAGAGACCCAGTACTTC.

The V call is TRBV19, the J call TRBJ1-5; 9 bases line up with TRBD1. Trimming took 5 bases from V and 7 from J; bases not matched to a gene: 9. The V gene's germline CDR1 is LNHDA and CDR2 SQIVND (reference sequence). This CDR3 is 15 amino acids long. In nucleotides, the CDR3 is TGTGCCAGTAGTCCTTGGACAGGGGATAACCAGCCCCAGCATTTT. Amino acid sequence: CASSPWTGDNQPQHF.

This sequence joins TRBV12-3 or TRBV12-4 and TRBJ1-1; D may be TRBD1 (5 bases). V shed 3 bases and J shed 3 bases, with 20 bases lying between them. The CDR3 contains 17 residues. CDR3 amino acids: CASSFGGWGVKDTEAFF. The CDR3 coding sequence is TGTGCCAGCAGTTTCGGGGGGTGGGGGGTGAAGGACACTGAAGCTTTCTTT.

The gene calls are TRBV12-3 or TRBV12-4 and TRBJ2-7, with a possible D match to TRBD1 (5 bases). V was shortened by 6 bases and J by 3 bases, with 12 bases between the two germline ends. This CDR3 is built from 13 residues. As DNA, the CDR3 is TGTGCCAGCAGGGCCAGGGTGGGCTACGAGCAGTACTTC. This sequence encodes CASRARVGYEQYF.

This clonotype appeared a few times. V usage is TRBV5-1 and J usage is TRBJ2-7; D is possibly TRBD2 (5 bases). Germline lookup yields CDR1 SGHRS and CDR2 YFSETQ. The V gene lost 7 bases and the J gene lost 1 base, with 9 bases spanning the gap. This CDR3 has 12 amino acids. The CDR3 DNA reads as TGCGCCAGCTACGGGGATTCCTACGAGCAGTACTTC. Its translation is CASYGDSYEQYF.

This chain links TRBV15 with TRBJ2-3; D unresolved. Per germline, CDR1 LNHNV and CDR2 YYDKDF (reference sequence). The V and J ends lost 3 bases and 8 bases respectively, with 12 bases between them. The CDR3 totals 13 residues. The CDR3 loop reads CATSRIQSATQYF. Written as DNA, the CDR3 is TGTGCCACCAGCAGGATACAGTCGGCTACGCAGTATTTT.

The V gene is TRBV10-3, the J gene TRBJ2-7, with D unclear. V shed 0 bases and J shed 0 bases, with 12 bases lying between them. The germline CDR1 and CDR2 sequences are ENHRY and SYGVKD. The length of the CDR3 is 16 residues. The CDR3 nucleotides read TGTGCCATCAGTGAGTCCCTGACACGCAGCTCCTACGAGCAGTACTTC. Protein sequence: CAISESLTRSSYEQYF.

This chain uses TRBV3-1 with TRBJ2-1; TRBD2 agrees at 7 bases. Trimming at V came to 6 bases and at J to 0 bases, leaving 5 bases not matched to a gene. This CDR3 comprises 15 residues. Germline CDR1 LGHDT, CDR2 YNNKEL (reference sequence). Here the CDR3 DNA reads TGTGCCAGCAGTCATAGCGGGCCCTCCTACAATGAGCAGTTCTTC. It specifies CASSHSGPSYNEQFF.

This clonotype was detected a few times. The chain joins TRBV20-1 to TRBJ2-3; 7 bases are a match to TRBD2. The germline V gene has CDR1 DFQATT and CDR2 SNEGSKA (reference sequence). The CDR3 is 15 residues long. The junction had 8 bases not matched to a gene; V was cut back by 0 bases and J by 5 bases. This CDR3 reads CSARDPTSKGDTQYF. In DNA form, the CDR3 reads TGCAGTGCTAGAGACCCGACTAGCAAGGGAGATACGCAGTATTTT.

This clonotype was counted ten times or more. The chain has TRBV6-5 and TRBJ1-5, with a possible D match to TRBD1 (5 bases). CDR3 length: 13 residues. Germline V CDR1 and CDR2: MNHEY, SVGAGI. V lost 7 bases and J lost 1, with 8 bases in between. The CDR3 reads CASKYRSNQPQHF. The CDR3 region has the DNA TGTGCCAGCAAGTACAGGAGCAATCAGCCCCAGCATTTT.

This clonotype showed up just a few times. The chain couples TRBV7-2 to TRBJ1-2; 8 bases line up with TRBD1. The germline V gene has CDR1 SGHTA and CDR2 FQGNSA. This CDR3 region has 17 residues. V shed 4 bases, J shed 4 bases, and the junction held 14 bases outside the gene matches. The CDR3 DNA sequence: TGTGCCAGCAGCTCTGACAGGGGTACGGTCCGAAGCTATGGCTACACCTTC. It encodes CASSSDRGTVRSYGYTF. The complete variable domain, with remaining parts taken from reference TRBV7-2 and TRBJ1-2, reads GAGVSQSPSNKVTEKGKDVELRCDPISGHTALYWYRQSLGQGLEFLIYFQGNSAPDKSGLPSDRFSAERTGGSVSTLTIQRTQQEDSAVYLCASSSDRGTVRSYGYTFGSGTRLTVV.